The entry below gives a single T cell receptor (beta chain) sequence along with its context. The antigen this receptor binds is unknown. There are no base qualities to consult, and no much larger clone falls within one base. There are 15 amino acids in the CDR3, from cysteine to phenylalanine inclusive. The DNA shown is the 45-base CDR3, in frame from base 1. CDR1 and CDR2 (SGHTA, FQGNSA) derive from the germline V gene. Relative to germline, V is 3 bases shorter and J is 2 bases shorter, with 11 bases between their ends. This sample is drawn from a study of T cell changes during pregnancy in multiple sclerosis (dated by TCRdb to between 2019 and 2020). The study in broad terms: Changes in the T cell repertoire over the course of pregnancy were examined in this study in women with multiple sclerosis.

The protocol used for the library was the immunoSEQ multiplex PCR assay. Imported from immuneACCESS, the table was reduced by TCRdb to in-frame sequences with V and J called. These copies leave out some clones; in studies compared against another copy, an unresolved V gene accounts for under half, and the cause of the remainder is not known. The sample table shows roughly 75,000 clones, and about 91% are seen once. The ten largest clones add up to under 2.5% of the sample. The sequence was collected from a female donor with multiple sclerosis, enrolled in a pregnancy study. Sequencing was performed on peripheral blood, taken before pregnancy. Here the chain combines TRBV7-2 and TRBJ1-5, and the D gene may be TRBD1, 6 bases matching. This receptor has the CDR3 CASSFLGGGNQPQHF. The sequenced DNA is TGTGCCAGCAGCTTTTTAGGGGGTGGCAATCAGCCCCAGCATTTT.